What follows are 25 T cell receptor beta chains derived from one specimen sequenced in a study of TIL therapy for anti-PD-1-resistant metastatic lung cancer. Regarding time point: pre-treatment sample, taken before nivolumab and TIL therapy. The libraries were made with immunoSEQ v3. Clones were sequenced by immunoSEQ multiplex PCR, and TCRdb holds only the in-frame ones, with some missing. The top ten clones hold 5% of a sample with under 60,000 clones, 86% of them seen once. The material sequenced was blood, taken at baseline. Source of these receptors: a person aged 25 to 80 with non-small cell lung cancer.

In this sample, this clone turned up once. The chain has TRBV6-5 and TRBJ2-6; D uncertain. The CDR3 covers 16 residues. Between the trimmed V and J ends, which lost 0 bases and 2 bases, there was a span of 8 bases. Germline V lookup: CDR1 MNHEY, CDR2 SVGAGI. The CDR3 spells CASSYSRRTGANVLTF. DNA of the CDR3: TGTGCCAGCAGTTACTCACGCCGGACTGGGGCCAACGTCCTGACTTTC.

V gene TRBV30 combines with J gene TRBJ1-4; 8 bases map to TRBD1. The germline V gene encodes CDR1 GTSNPN and CDR2 SVGIG (reference sequence). Trimming removed 7 bases from V and 12 bases from J; junction bases left unmatched: 13. The CDR3 spans 13 residues. This CDR3 is CAYRDRRFWELFF. The CDR3 DNA follows: TGTGCCTACCGGGACAGGCGATTTTGGGAACTGTTTTTT. Looking up the rest from reference TRBV30 and TRBJ1-4 gives the full variable domain: SQTIHQWPATLVQPVGSPLSLECTVEGTSNPNLYWYRQAAGRGLQLLFYSVGIGQISSEVPQNLSASRPQDRQFILSSKKLLLSDSGFYLCAYRDRRFWELFFGSGTQLSVL.

This clone is termed medium-sized. The CDR3 DNA reads as TGTGCCAGCAGTGTGAACACTGAAGCTTTCTTT. This translates into CASSVNTEAFF. This sequence joins TRBV25-1 and TRBJ1-1; no clear D. CDR3 size: 11 residues. Trimming shortened V by 4 bases and J by 0 bases, and 0 bases separated the two germline ends. CDR1 MGHDK and CDR2 SYGVNS come from the germline V gene.

The gene calls are TRBV9 and TRBJ2-5, with 13 bases that match TRBD2. This CDR3 has 18 residues. Trimming cost V 4 bases and J 5 bases; bases outside gene matches: 14. Germline V gives CDR1 SGDLS, CDR2 YYNGEE. CDR3 coding DNA: TGTGCCAGCAGCAAGGGACAGCCGGGACTAGCGGGATACGAGACCCAGTACTTC. It translates to CASSKGQPGLAGYETQYF.

The chain joins TRBV24-1 to TRBJ2-1; D gene ambiguous. Trimming cost V 4 bases and J 0 bases, with 15 bases left between them. CDR1 is KGHDR, CDR2 SFDVKD, per germline. The CDR3 loop spans 17 amino acids. The CDR3 sequence is CATSDRPSMSSYNEQFF. The CDR3 DNA reads TGTGCCACCAGTGACCGTCCATCTATGAGCTCCTACAATGAGCAGTTCTTC.

V usage is TRBV28 and J usage is TRBJ2-7; the D is unclear. This CDR3 region has 11 residues. The germline gives CDR1 MDHEN, CDR2 SYDVKM. V was shortened by 10 bases and J by 0 bases, with 7 bases between the two germline ends. As DNA, the CDR3 is TGTGCCACCTACAGCTCCTACGAGCAGTACTTC. Its protein is CATYSSYEQYF.

The chain links TRBV9 to TRBJ2-7, with no clear D. The V and J ends lost 5 bases and 6 bases respectively, with 12 bases between them. Germline-derived CDR1 and CDR2 are SGDLS and YYNGEE. The CDR3 contains 12 residues. The DNA of the CDR3 is TGTGCCAGCAGTCCCCTCGGTGGCGAGCAGTACTTC. Translated: CASSPLGGEQYF.

This rearrangement joins TRBV5-1 to TRBJ2-3; D is unresolved. The germline V gene encodes CDR1 SGHRS and CDR2 YFSETQ. This CDR3 comprises 11 residues. The germline V and J ends were trimmed by 3 bases and 4 bases, with 3 bases remaining between them. DNA of the CDR3: TGCGCCAGCAGCTCAGCAGATACGCAGTATTTT. Translated: CASSSADTQYF.

The genes are TRBV7-2 and TRBJ2-3; 14 bases map to TRBD2. V lost 6 bases and J lost 7; bases outside the gene matches: 3. The CDR3 totals 14 residues. Germline CDR1 SGHTA, CDR2 FQGNSA. This CDR3 is CASRGLAGANTQYF. The CDR3 region has the DNA TGTGCCAGCAGGGGACTAGCGGGAGCAAATACGCAGTATTTT.

The genes are TRBV5-1 and TRBJ2-1; TRBD1 is a possible D gene (5 bases). This CDR3 comprises 15 residues. V shed 0 bases and J shed 9 bases, with 16 bases lying between them. Germline CDR1 is SGHRS and CDR2 is YFSETQ. CDR3: CASSLGQFSSAEQFF. The CDR3 bases are TGCGCCAGCAGCTTGGGACAGTTTTCCTCGGCTGAGCAGTTCTTC.

The chain combines TRBV14 with TRBJ1-2; possible D gene TRBD1, 5 bases. V dropped 0 bases and J dropped 1 base, with 9 bases sitting between them. Per the germline V gene, CDR1 is SGHDN and CDR2 is FVKESK. The CDR3 is 15 residues long. The CDR3 loop reads CASSQEGPFNYGYTF. In DNA, the CDR3 is TGTGCCAGCAGCCAAGAGGGACCCTTTAACTATGGCTACACCTTC.

The chain uses TRBV19 and TRBJ2-7; D is perhaps TRBD1 (6 bases). Germline V gene data show CDR1 as LNHDA and CDR2 as SQIVND (reference sequence). The V end was cut by 4 bases, the J end by 2 bases, with 24 bases between. CDR3 size: 18 residues. The CDR3 reads CASSNRGMLRNRTYEQYF. Written as DNA, the CDR3 is TGTGCCAGTAGTAATAGGGGGATGTTGCGTAACAGGACCTACGAGCAGTACTTC. The variable domain in full, completed from reference TRBV19 and TRBJ2-7, reads DGGITQSPKYLFRKEGQNVTLSCEQNLNHDAMYWYRQDPGQGLRLIYYSQIVNDFQKGDIAEGYSVSREKKESFPLTVTSAQKNPTAFYLCASSNRGMLRNRTYEQYFGPGTRLTVT.

This chain links TRBV3-1 (or the pseudogene TRBV3-2) with TRBJ1-1; 8 bases are shared with TRBD1. The germline CDR1 and CDR2 sequences are LGHDT and YNNKEL (reference sequence). V was pared by 4 bases and J by 0 bases, with 7 bases of the junction left unmatched. The CDR3 runs 16 residues. CDR3 loop: CASSLGQASVNTEAFF. The CDR3 DNA sequence: TGTGCCAGCAGCCTGGGACAGGCCTCTGTGAACACTGAAGCTTTCTTT.

The rearrangement uses TRBV7-6 and TRBJ2-4, with TRBD1 matching over 11 bases. This CDR3 has 16 amino acids. CDR1 SGHVS and CDR2 FNYEAQ come from the germline V gene. The V gene end was trimmed by 2 bases and the J gene end by 7 bases; junction bases not matched to a gene: 7. The CDR3 region is CASSLQPGQGANIQYF. For the CDR3, the DNA is TGTGCCAGCAGCTTACAGCCCGGACAGGGGGCGAACATTCAGTACTTC. The variable domain in full, with the rest retrieved from reference TRBV7-6 and TRBJ2-4, is GAGVSQSPRYKVTKRGQDVALRCDPISGHVSLYWYRQALGQGPEFLTYFNYEAQQDKSGLPNDRFSAERPEGSISTLTIQRTEQRDSAMYRCASSLQPGQGANIQYFGAGTRLSVL.

This clone turned up a few times. CDR3 sequence reads: CASSEPAAGGNEQFF. CDR3 DNA: TGTGCCAGCAGTGAGCCCGCTGCGGGGGGAAATGAGCAGTTCTTC. The chain uses TRBV6-1 and TRBJ2-1, with 8 bases identical to TRBD2. Germline V gives CDR1 MNHNS, CDR2 SASEGT. V was clipped by 3 bases and J by 7 bases; unmatched bases: 8. The CDR3 consists of 15 residues.

For the CDR3, the DNA is TGTGCCAGCAGCGGACCCCCGGAGACCCAGTACTTC. Translation gives CASSGPPETQYF. The J gene is TRBJ2-5, the V gene TRBV5-8; D uncertain. The CDR3 has 12 amino acids. Trimming shortened V by 4 bases and J by 5 bases, and 9 bases separated the two germline ends. CDR1 SGHTS and CDR2 YDEGEE come from the germline V gene.

The chain carries TRBV30 and TRBJ1-2; 8 positions match TRBD1. Germline values: CDR1 GTSNPN, CDR2 SVGIG (reference sequence). This CDR3 has 14 amino acids. Trimming at V came to 4 bases and at J to 3 bases, leaving 7 bases not matched to a gene. The CDR3 reads CAWTTGGLHYGYTF. CDR3 bases: TGTGCCTGGACCACAGGGGGTTTACACTATGGCTACACCTTC.

This chain links TRBV19 with TRBJ1-1, with a possible D match to TRBD1 (6 bases). From germline, CDR1 is LNHDA and CDR2 SQIVND (reference sequence). The CDR3 is 16 amino acids. Trimming took off 4 bases at V and 0 bases at J, with 15 bases between the two ends. CDR3: CASSNPRQAMNTEAFF. The CDR3 DNA reads TGTGCCAGTAGTAACCCGCGACAGGCGATGAACACTGAAGCTTTCTTT.

The chain has TRBV6-2 or TRBV6-3 and TRBJ2-1; TRBD2 matches at 9 bases. The CDR3 has 17 amino acids. Germline-derived CDR1 and CDR2 are MNHEY and SVGEGT. Trimming cost V 3 bases and J 1 base; bases outside gene matches: 7. As DNA, the CDR3 is TGTGCCAGCAGTTATAGTCTAGCGGGGATATCCTACAATGAGCAGTTCTTC. The encoded protein is CASSYSLAGISYNEQFF.

V and J are TRBV20-1 and TRBJ1-2; D gene uncertain. V was pared by 3 bases and J by 4 bases, with 9 bases between. Germline CDR1 reads DFQATT; CDR2 reads SNEGSKA (reference sequence). The CDR3 has 12 amino acids. The CDR3 sequence is CSASEGVYGYTF. The CDR3 region has the DNA TGCAGTGCTAGTGAGGGCGTCTATGGCTACACCTTC.

On this clone: Other DNA sequences in this sample translate to the same CDR3. The V and J genes are TRBV3-1 (or the pseudogene TRBV3-2) and TRBJ2-7, with D unresolved. The CDR3 sequence is 11 residues long. Germline values: CDR1 LGHDT, CDR2 YNNKEL (reference sequence). V lost 1 base and J lost 4, with 2 bases in between. CDR3 protein: CASSQGYEQYF. In DNA form, the CDR3 reads TGTGCCAGCAGCCAAGGATACGAGCAGTACTTC.

V is TRBV10-3 and J is TRBJ1-2, with D uncertain. The CDR3 runs 11 residues. In germline, CDR1 is ENHRY, CDR2 SYGVKD. Trimming shortened V by 4 bases and J by 8 bases, and 8 bases separated the two germline ends. The CDR3 nucleotides read TGTGCCATCAGTGGTGGGGAAGGCTACACCTTC. Translating it yields CAISGGEGYTF.

The chain is built from TRBV4-1 and TRBJ2-1; TRBD2 matches at 11 bases. The germline V gene has CDR1 MGHRA and CDR2 YSYEKL. V lost 1 base to trimming and J lost 8 bases; unmatched junction nucleotides: 7. The CDR3 length is 16 residues. The DNA for the CDR3 is TGCGCCAGCAGCCAAGGGGTAGCGGGAGGGTGGGATGAGCAGTTCTTC. Protein product: CASSQGVAGGWDEQFF.

J is TRBJ2-1 and V is TRBV19; D might be TRBD2 (5 bases). V dropped 4 bases and J dropped 8 bases, with 18 bases sitting between them. This CDR3 region has 15 residues. In germline, CDR1 is LNHDA, CDR2 SQIVND (reference sequence). The CDR3 DNA follows: TGTGCCAGTAGTACCTTCTCGCAGCGGATAGATGAGCAGTTCTTC. Protein sequence: CASSTFSQRIDEQFF.

The chain is built from TRBV28 and TRBJ2-5, with a tentative D call TRBD1 (5 bases). This CDR3 spans 12 amino acids. The germline V gene has CDR1 MDHEN and CDR2 SYDVKM. Trimming took off 6 bases at V and 4 bases at J, with 9 bases between the two ends. The CDR3 DNA sequence: TGTGCCAGCAGGGGGCTTTTAGAGACCCAGTACTTC. Encoded protein: CASRGLLETQYF.